A single T cell receptor beta chain is shown here with its context. The sample belongs to a study of blood T cell repertoires in COVID-19. The CDR3 loop spans 14 amino acids. The germline gives CDR1 SGHAT, CDR2 FQDESV (reference sequence). With 0 bases removed from V and 5 bases from J, the gap between germline ends came to 10 bases. The repertoire was sequenced with immunoSEQ multiplex PCR; TCRdb's copy has only in-frame clones and lacks some. The table shows 250,000 to 300,000 clones, with roughly 91% occurring only once. This sequence originates from a man in his forties with acute or convalescent COVID-19. What was sequenced was peripheral blood. This chain connects TRBV11-1 to TRBJ1-2; tentatively, D is TRBD1 (5 bases). CDR3: CASSLASSGYGYTF. The DNA of the CDR3 is TGTGCCAGCAGCTTAGCAAGCTCAGGGTATGGCTACACCTTC.